This TCR beta chain was identified during a study of T cell responses to AZD1222 COVID-19 vaccine. Study-wide points: Baseline antibody screening turned up just a handful of seropositive AZD1222 recipients. Spike-specific TCR breadth and depth both grew after two AZD1222 doses. Unmutated variant regions are reportedly targeted by nearly half of spike-specific TCRs.

A remark on this clone: Its antigen is not identified. Other DNA sequences in the same sample also yield this CDR3.

Generated by immunoSEQ multiplex PCR, the TCRdb table keeps only in-frame clones and is missing some. The sample contains fewer than 90,000 clones, under 95% of which appear only once. Germline V lookup: CDR1 LGHNA, CDR2 YNFKEQ. Trimming at V came to 3 bases and at J to 5 bases, leaving 3 bases not matched to a gene. This CDR3 region has 15 residues. This TCR came from an adult who received the AZD1222 COVID-19 vaccine. The V and J genes are TRBV4-2 and TRBJ2-1, with 11 bases that match TRBD2. The sequenced sample was peripheral blood, obtained 28 days after the second AZD1222 dose. The CDR3 region has the DNA TGTGCCAGCAGCCACCTAGCGGGGGGTAACAATGAGCAGTTCTTC. This translates into CASSHLAGGNNEQFF.